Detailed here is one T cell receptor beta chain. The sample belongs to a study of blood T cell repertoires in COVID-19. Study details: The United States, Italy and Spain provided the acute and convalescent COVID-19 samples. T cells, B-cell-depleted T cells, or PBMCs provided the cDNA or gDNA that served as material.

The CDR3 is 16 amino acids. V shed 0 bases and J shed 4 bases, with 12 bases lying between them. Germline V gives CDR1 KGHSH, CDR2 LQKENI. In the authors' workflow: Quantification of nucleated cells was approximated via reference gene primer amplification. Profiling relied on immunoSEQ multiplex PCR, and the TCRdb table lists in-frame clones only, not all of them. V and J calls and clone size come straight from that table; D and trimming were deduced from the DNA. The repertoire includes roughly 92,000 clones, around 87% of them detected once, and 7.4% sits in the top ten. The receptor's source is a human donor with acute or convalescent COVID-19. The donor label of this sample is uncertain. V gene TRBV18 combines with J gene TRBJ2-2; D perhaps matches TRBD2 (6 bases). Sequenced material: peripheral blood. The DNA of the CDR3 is TGTGCCAGCTCACCACCGGGACTTACCCCCACCGGGGAGCTGTTTTTT. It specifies CASSPPGLTPTGELFF.